A single sample is the source of the 20 T cell receptor beta chains below, sequenced in a study of beta chain features in type 1 diabetes. Study-wide results and caveats: Patients with Type 1 diabetes showed moderately but significantly shorter TCRB CDR3s in all four CD4+ subsets.

What these receptors recognize is not known. Expressed TCRB transcripts were sequenced, since all the RNA that had been isolated was reverse transcribed. Sequencing was performed with immunoSEQ multiplex PCR; in TCRdb, only in-frame clones are kept and a portion is missing. This table has hundreds of thousands of clones, approximately 11% appearing once. Sample: naive CD4+ T cells from blood. These receptors came from a man aged 25 to 40 with type 1 diabetes.

The chain combines TRBV7-2 with TRBJ1-1; 9 positions match TRBD1. The CDR3 contains 14 residues. Germline CDR1 is SGHTA and CDR2 is FQGNSA. V lost 4 bases, J lost 5 bases, and 5 bases stayed unmatched. The CDR3, as DNA: TGTGCCAGCAGCTCCACAGGGGGCGCGACTGAAGCTTTCTTT. Translating it yields CASSSTGGATEAFF.

V is TRBV5-1 and J is TRBJ2-7; unclear D gene. V was pared by 5 bases and J by 0 bases, with 12 bases between. The CDR3 contains 14 residues. Germline-derived CDR1 and CDR2 are SGHRS and YFSETQ. The CDR3, as DNA: TGCGCCAGCAGTTTCAACGACAACTCCTACGAGCAGTACTTC. This translates into CASSFNDNSYEQYF. The variable domain in full, with the rest retrieved from reference TRBV5-1 and TRBJ2-7, is KAGVTQTPRYLIKTRGQQVTLSCSPISGHRSVSWYQQTPGQGLQFLFEYFSETQRNKGNFPGRFSGRQFSNSRSEMNVSTLELGDSALYLCASSFNDNSYEQYFGPGTRLTVT.

A few counts support this clone. Distinct nucleotide sequences in the sample also encode this CDR3. V usage is TRBV29-1 and J usage is TRBJ2-5, with TRBD1 identical over 8 bases. V was pared by 5 bases and J by 3 bases, with 2 bases of the junction left unmatched. Germline-derived CDR1 and CDR2 are SQVTM and ANQGSEA. The CDR3 is 12 residues long. CDR3 in amino acids: CSVLQGEETQYF. The CDR3 nucleotides read TGCAGCGTTCTACAGGGGGAAGAGACCCAGTACTTC.

This clone was counted a few times. This rearrangement joins TRBV9 to TRBJ2-3; possibly TRBD1 for D (6 bases). The germline V and J ends were trimmed by 4 bases and 5 bases, with 14 bases remaining between them. CDR1 and CDR2 from the germline V gene are SGDLS and YYNGEE. CDR3 length equals 14 residues. The CDR3 is CASSLRQEEDTQYF. The CDR3 coding sequence is TGTGCCAGCAGCCTTCGACAGGAGGAAGATACGCAGTATTTT.

This clone appeared a few times. This sample also contains other DNA sequences that code for the same CDR3. J is TRBJ1-5 and V is TRBV6-5; TRBD1 matches 7 bases. The germline V gene encodes CDR1 MNHEY and CDR2 SVGAGI. The CDR3 covers 13 residues. Trimming cost V 6 bases and J 7 bases; bases outside gene matches: 6. CDR3 loop: CASSQGGGQPQHF. The CDR3 nucleotides read TGTGCCAGCAGCCAGGGGGGCGGGCAGCCCCAGCATTTT.

This clone was counted a few times. The J gene is TRBJ2-3, the V gene TRBV5-4, with 8 bases that match TRBD1. Per germline, CDR1 SGHNT and CDR2 YYREEE (reference sequence). After removal of 0 bases from V and 1 base from J, the junction contained 4 bases not matched to a gene. This CDR3 spans 16 amino acids. The CDR3 loop is CASSLGQGIGTDTQYF. The DNA for the CDR3 is TGTGCCAGCAGCTTGGGACAGGGGATAGGCACAGATACGCAGTATTTT.

The chain carries TRBV18 and TRBJ2-7, with TRBD1 matching over 8 bases. In germline, CDR1 is KGHSH, CDR2 LQKENI. There are 14 residues in the CDR3. After removal of 2 bases from V and 7 bases from J, the junction contained 7 bases not matched to a gene. Written as DNA, the CDR3 is TGTGCCAGCTCACCATGGGGCAGGGGGCGGGAGCAGTACTTC. Its translation is CASSPWGRGREQYF.

V usage is TRBV15 and J usage is TRBJ2-2; a weak D match, TRBD1 (6 bases). V lost 3 bases and J lost 1, with 12 bases in between. Germline CDR1 reads LNHNV; CDR2 reads YYDKDF (reference sequence). The CDR3 covers 16 residues. The CDR3 spells CATSRNRDKNTGELFF. For the CDR3, the DNA is TGTGCCACCAGCAGGAATAGGGACAAGAACACCGGGGAGCTGTTTTTT.

The V gene is TRBV7-9, the J gene TRBJ2-1; possible D gene TRBD1, 5 bases. This CDR3 spans 14 amino acids. Trimming removed 1 base from V and 12 bases from J, with 16 bases in between. Germline assignment: CDR1 SEHNR and CDR2 FQNEAQ (reference sequence). Here the CDR3 reads CASSLDPPPQGQFF. In DNA, the CDR3 is TGTGCCAGCAGCTTAGACCCTCCGCCCCAGGGGCAGTTCTTC.

This chain connects TRBV6-6 to TRBJ2-5; TRBD1 matches 7 bases. CDR3 length equals 13 residues. The germline V gene has CDR1 MNHNY and CDR2 SVGAGI (reference sequence). J lost 3 bases, V lost 8 bases, and 6 bases had no gene match. The CDR3 reads CASAQGDEETQYF. The CDR3 coding sequence is TGTGCCAGCGCCCAGGGGGACGAAGAGACCCAGTACTTC.

The chain employs TRBV30 and TRBJ2-4; the D is unclear. Trimming left V 0 bases short and J 9 bases short, with 12 bases between. Germline assignment: CDR1 GTSNPN and CDR2 SVGIG (reference sequence). CDR3 length: 13 amino acids. DNA for the CDR3: TGTGCCTGGAGTGTAGAGGCTGTCAGCATTCAGTACTTC. Translated, it gives CAWSVEAVSIQYF.

This clone was observed a few times. V usage is TRBV2 and J usage is TRBJ1-1; 7 bases map to TRBD1. The CDR3 consists of 14 residues. J lost 3 bases, V lost 7 bases, and 8 bases had no gene match. CDR1 is SNHLY, CDR2 FYNNEI, per germline. The CDR3 sequence: CASKFRGPDTEAFF. The DNA of the CDR3 is TGTGCCAGCAAGTTTAGGGGGCCGGACACTGAAGCTTTCTTT.

The rearrangement links TRBV2 to TRBJ1-5; D gene uncertain. In germline, CDR1 is SNHLY, CDR2 FYNNEI. Trimming took 10 bases from V and 4 from J, leaving 14 bases between them. The CDR3 covers 13 residues. CDR3 in DNA: TGTGCCACCCTGCTAGGCCTAAATCAGCCCCAGCATTTT. Encoded protein: CATLLGLNQPQHF.

V usage is TRBV6-5 and J usage is TRBJ2-5; TRBD1 agrees at 7 bases. V shed 4 bases and J 2 bases; nucleotides not matched to a gene: 4. CDR1 is MNHEY and CDR2 is SVGAGI in the germline V gene. The CDR3 runs 14 residues. CDR3 nucleotide sequence: TGTGCCAGCAGTTCTAGGGGGCGACAAGAGACCCAGTACTTC. Translation: CASSSRGRQETQYF.

CDR3 loop: CASSPQDSNQPQHF. In DNA form, the CDR3 reads TGCGCCAGCAGCCCACAGGATAGCAATCAGCCCCAGCATTTT. The gene calls are TRBV4-1 and TRBJ1-5; D is perhaps TRBD1 (5 bases). Germline V lookup: CDR1 MGHRA, CDR2 YSYEKL. This CDR3 is built from 14 residues. V shed 4 bases and J shed 0 bases, with 7 bases lying between them.

The J gene is TRBJ1-1, the V gene TRBV9; the match to TRBD1 covers 9 bases. The V gene end was trimmed by 4 bases and the J gene end by 1 base; junction bases not matched to a gene: 11. CDR1 and CDR2 from the germline V gene are SGDLS and YYNGEE. The CDR3 is made up of 17 amino acids. The CDR3 sequence: CASSPVGTGSGNTEAFF. The CDR3 DNA reads as TGTGCCAGCAGCCCCGTAGGGACAGGGTCGGGGAACACTGAAGCTTTCTTT.

In this sample, this clone turned up a few times. V gene TRBV7-3 combines with J gene TRBJ1-2; D call uncertain. The CDR3 is 14 amino acids. The germline V gene has CDR1 SGHTA and CDR2 FQGTGA. V was shortened by 1 base and J by 8 bases, with 14 bases between the two germline ends. Here the CDR3 DNA reads TGTGCCAGCAGCTTAATTGGCGGCCTGGAGGGCTACACCTTC. It translates to CASSLIGGLEGYTF.

This clone was detected a few times. The chain recombines TRBV7-9 with TRBJ1-5, with 9 bases identical to TRBD1. Germline CDR1 is SEHNR and CDR2 is FQNEAQ (reference sequence). The V and J ends lost 4 bases and 4 bases, in that order; junction bases with no gene match: 5. CDR3 length equals 15 residues. The CDR3 DNA reads TGTGCCAGCAGCTCTGGGACAGGGAGAAATCAGCCCCAGCATTTT. Its translation is CASSSGTGRNQPQHF.

The chain recombines TRBV10-3 with TRBJ2-3; 7 bases agree with TRBD2. Germline trimming cut 8 bases from V and 2 bases from J; bases unmatched to any gene: 4. The CDR3 length is 13 residues. Looked up from germline, CDR1 is ENHRY and CDR2 is SYGVKD. CDR3 coding DNA: TGTGCCATCCGCGGGGGACCCACAGATACGCAGTATTTT. Translated: CAIRGGPTDTQYF.

The chain recombines TRBV28 with TRBJ2-7, with D possibly matching TRBD1 (5 bases). Trimming shortened V by 6 bases and J by 0 bases, and 12 bases separated the two germline ends. This CDR3 spans 14 amino acids. CDR1 is MDHEN, CDR2 SYDVKM, per germline. CDR3 in DNA: TGTGCCAGCAGCTCGACAGTCTTCTCCTACGAGCAGTACTTC. It encodes CASSSTVFSYEQYF.